This T cell receptor beta chain derives from a study of blood T cell repertoires in COVID-19. The overall study: Collection of acute and convalescent COVID-19 samples took place in the United States, Italy and Spain. In each case, the material was cDNA or gDNA derived from T cells, B-cell-depleted T cells, or PBMCs.

Generated by immunoSEQ multiplex PCR, the TCRdb table keeps only in-frame clones and is missing some. The data show around 60,000 clones, with about 80% seen just once and 15% to 25% held by the top ten. Trimming took 3 bases from V and 2 from J; bases not matched to a gene: 2. The germline V gene has CDR1 SGHKS and CDR2 YYEKEE (reference sequence). The CDR3 extends over 15 amino acids. The Seattle patients joined while their infection was active and were tracked longitudinally afterward. The V call is TRBV5-5, the J call TRBJ2-7, with 13 positions matching TRBD2. This sequence was found in a young man with COVID-19, enrolled during active disease. Sequencing was performed on peripheral blood. The CDR3 reads CASSSLAGGPYEQYF. Written as DNA, the CDR3 is TGTGCCAGCAGCTCACTAGCGGGAGGGCCCTACGAGCAGTACTTC.